Below are 27 T cell receptor beta chains sequenced from a single sample in a study of T cells after yellow fever vaccination (dated by TCRdb to between 2018 and 2021). The treatment or condition label of this sample denotes: live attenuated yellow fever vaccine strain. Library construction relied on 5' RACE. Sequenced using an Illumina NovaSeq 6000. Using fastp trimming at Q25 and MiXCR clonotype assembly, TCRdb reanalyzed the public sequencing data and kept in-frame beta chains. When rows share a CDR3 protein, they turn into one entry using the most common DNA and genes. The sample contains 150,000 to 200,000 distinct CDR3 sequences, 11% of them found a single time. 36% of the sample is in the top ten clones. The sample was CD8+ T cells sorted from PBMCs, taken 15 days after the yellow fever booster vaccination. These receptors all come from a man aged 18 to 29 who received the YFV17D yellow fever vaccine.

This chain uses TRBV13 with TRBJ2-5, with 13 bases that match TRBD2. This CDR3 contains 15 residues. Germline-derived CDR1 and CDR2 are PRHDT and FYEKMQ (reference sequence). The junction had 5 bases not matched to a gene; V was cut back by 6 bases and J by 4 bases. The chain's CDR3 is CASSPTSGGLETQYF. Written as DNA, the CDR3 is TGTGCCAGCAGTCCGACTAGCGGGGGGTTAGAGACCCAGTACTTC.

The chain carries TRBV12-3 or TRBV12-4 and TRBJ2-7; 7 positions agree with TRBD1. The CDR3 spans 14 residues. Losses at the gene ends were 6 bases for V and 7 bases for J; bases not matched to a gene: 12. The CDR3 nucleotides read TGTGCCAGCAGAACCGGGACAGCCCCTTTGGAGCAGTACGTC. This gives the protein CASRTGTAPLEQYV.

This chain connects TRBV4-1 to TRBJ2-1; perhaps D is TRBD1 or TRBD2 (6 bases each). V was pared by 1 base and J by 3 bases, with 19 bases between. The CDR3 runs to 18 residues. Germline lookup yields CDR1 MGHRA and CDR2 YSYEKL. The chain's CDR3 is CASSQAKGGAVYYNEQFF. DNA of the CDR3: TGCGCCAGCAGCCAAGCGAAGGGGGGCGCGGTGTACTACAATGAGCAGTTCTTC.

A few counts support this clonotype. The rearrangement uses TRBV7-9 and TRBJ1-5; possibly TRBD1 for D (5 bases). CDR3 length: 14 amino acids. The ends were cut back, 4 bases at V and 7 bases at J, with 14 bases in the middle. Germline V gene sequence: CDR1 SEHNR, CDR2 FQNEAQ (reference sequence). The CDR3 loop reads CASSSGLGAQPQHF. The CDR3, as DNA: TGTGCCAGCAGCTCGGGACTTGGGGCACAGCCCCAGCATTTT. Based on the CDR3 plus reference TRBV7-9 and TRBJ1-5, the full variable domain is DTGVSQNPRHKITKRGQNVTFRCDPISEHNRLYWYRQTLGQGPEFLTYFQNEAQLEKSRLLSDRFSAERPKGSFSTLEIQRTEQGDSAMYLCASSSGLGAQPQHFGDGTRLSIL.

This clonotype was detected only a few times. The CDR3 region has the DNA TGTGCCAGCAGTTACCGGGACGAGTTGCTTGAGCAGTTCTTC. It codes for CASSYRDELLEQFF. This chain connects TRBV6-5 to TRBJ2-1; D tentatively reads TRBD1 or TRBD2 (5 bases each). Germline lookup yields CDR1 MNHEY and CDR2 SVGAGI. This CDR3 is built from 14 residues. V was pared by 2 bases and J by 9 bases, with 14 bases between.

The J gene is TRBJ1-1, the V gene TRBV7-3; D possibly corresponds to TRBD1 (5 bases). Germline CDR1 SGHTA, CDR2 FQGTGA. CDR3 length: 13 amino acids. Trimming shortened V by 1 base and J by 8 bases, and 11 bases separated the two germline ends. The CDR3 DNA sequence: TGTGCCAGCAGCTTAAATTCGCAGGGCGAAGCTTTCTTT. Its protein product is CASSLNSQGEAFF. The full variable domain, rest sourced from reference TRBV7-3 and TRBJ1-1, is GAGVSQTPSNKVTEKGKYVELRCDPISGHTALYWYRQSLGQGPEFLIYFQGTGAADDSGLPNDRFFAVRPEGSVSTLKIQRTERGDSAVYLCASSLNSQGEAFFGQGTRLTVV.

The table lists this clonotype with a few counts. This chain uses TRBV12-3 or TRBV12-4 with TRBJ1-2, with a possible D match to TRBD1 (5 bases). V gave up 3 bases and J gave up 4 bases, with 12 bases separating them. The CDR3 contains 14 residues. The CDR3: CASSLVGVGYGYTF. CDR3 nucleotides: TGTGCCAGCAGTTTGGTGGGGGTTGGCTATGGCTACACCTTC.

Only a few counts were recorded for this clonotype. V is TRBV12-3 or TRBV12-4 and J is TRBJ2-2; 14 bases line up with TRBD2. With 3 bases clipped from V and 6 bases from J, the junction kept 0 bases outside the gene matches. The CDR3 consists of 15 residues. As DNA, the CDR3 is TGTGCCAGCAGTTTGACTAGCGGGGGGGCCGGGGAGCTGTTTTTT. Its protein is CASSLTSGGAGELFF.

This clonotype has a handful of counts. V and J are TRBV11-2 and TRBJ1-6, with D perhaps TRBD1 (5 bases). With 1 base removed from V and 9 bases from J, the gap between germline ends came to 13 bases. CDR3 length: 15 residues. Germline CDR1 SGHAT, CDR2 FQNNGV. CDR3 in DNA: TGTGCCAGCAGCTTAGTAGGCAGGGTCGCTTCACCCCTCCACTTT. As protein: CASSLVGRVASPLHF.

This clonotype was counted at least ten times. The V gene is TRBV7-6, the J gene TRBJ2-1; D possibly corresponds to TRBD2 (6 bases). This CDR3 comprises 13 residues. V was clipped by 3 bases and J by 7 bases, with 10 bases between them. Germline lookup yields CDR1 SGHVS and CDR2 FNYEAQ. In DNA, the CDR3 is TGTGCCAGCAGCTTCGGGGCGGGGAATGAGCAGTTCTTC. It codes for CASSFGAGNEQFF.

This chain links TRBV14 with TRBJ2-4; D possibly corresponds to TRBD2 (6 bases). The CDR3 contains 16 residues. V was clipped by 1 base and J by 0 bases, with 10 bases between them. In germline, CDR1 is SGHDN, CDR2 FVKESK. The CDR3 DNA reads as TGTGCCAGCAGCCAAGTTGGGGGACTAGCCAAAAACATTCAGTACTTC. Translation: CASSQVGGLAKNIQYF.

In this sample, this clonotype turned up many times. The J gene is TRBJ1-6, the V gene TRBV19, with TRBD1 matching over 8 bases. Trimming removed 5 bases from V and 7 bases from J; junction bases left unmatched: 7. Germline lookup yields CDR1 LNHDA and CDR2 SQIVND (reference sequence). CDR3 length: 15 amino acids. The CDR3 here is CASSGTGGLNSPLHF. For the CDR3, the DNA is TGTGCCAGTAGTGGAACAGGGGGTCTGAATTCACCCCTCCACTTT.

This clonotype was seen many times. The genes are TRBV29-1 and TRBJ2-2; unclear D gene. Per germline, CDR1 SQVTM and CDR2 ANQGSEA. CDR3 length equals 10 residues. With 3 bases removed from V and 6 bases from J, the gap between germline ends came to 2 bases. Here the CDR3 DNA reads TGCAGCGTTGAGGCCGGGGAGCTGTTTTTT. This codes for CSVEAGELFF.

This clonotype was recorded a few times. The CDR3 loop is CASSASNQPQHF. The CDR3 region has the DNA TGCGCCAGCAGCGCTAGCAATCAGCCCCAGCATTTT. V is TRBV4-1 and J is TRBJ1-5; D is unresolved. The V end was cut by 5 bases, the J end by 0 bases, with 2 bases between. The CDR3 totals 12 residues. Per germline, CDR1 MGHRA and CDR2 YSYEKL.

This chain links TRBV2 with TRBJ2-6, with TRBD1 as a possible D gene (6 bases). The V gene lost 11 bases and the J gene lost 0 bases, with 11 bases spanning the gap. Germline assignment: CDR1 SNHLY and CDR2 FYNNEI. The CDR3 runs 14 residues. In nucleotides, the CDR3 is TGTGCCTCCCTCAGGGGCTCTGGGGCCAACGTCCTGACTTTC. This encodes CASLRGSGANVLTF.

This clonotype has at least ten counts. This chain links TRBV18 with TRBJ2-5, with 13 positions matching TRBD2. The length of the CDR3 is 18 residues. After removal of 3 bases from V and 4 bases from J, the junction contained 11 bases not matched to a gene. From germline, CDR1 is KGHSH and CDR2 LQKENI. The CDR3 DNA follows: TGTGCCAGCTCACCGCCAGGACTAGCGGGGGACAGTCTAGAGACCCAGTACTTC. Amino acid sequence: CASSPPGLAGDSLETQYF.

There are many counts of this clonotype. J is TRBJ2-2 and V is TRBV6-4; D unresolved. CDR1 is MRHNA, CDR2 SNTAGT, per germline. This CDR3 has 12 residues. V was clipped by 3 bases and J by 5 bases, with 4 bases between them. CDR3 in amino acids: CASSEGTGELFF. Written as DNA, the CDR3 is TGTGCCAGCAGTGAGGGGACCGGGGAGCTGTTTTTT.

This clonotype came up a few times. The J gene is TRBJ1-2, the V gene TRBV28; D is perhaps TRBD1 (5 bases). Germline V lookup: CDR1 MDHEN, CDR2 SYDVKM. With 9 bases removed from V and 2 bases from J, the gap between germline ends came to 13 bases. The CDR3 extends over 13 amino acids. This CDR3 reads CASRYGGNYGYTF. The CDR3 DNA sequence: TGTGCCAGTAGGTACGGGGGAAACTATGGCTACACCTTC.

This clonotype came up a few times. The CDR3 is CASSLEGSGAGETQYF. The DNA of the CDR3 is TGCGCCAGCAGCTTGGAAGGTAGCGGGGCGGGAGAGACCCAGTACTTC. V usage is TRBV5-1 and J usage is TRBJ2-5, with 8 bases fitting TRBD2. CDR1 and CDR2 from the germline V gene are SGHRS and YFSETQ. The CDR3 totals 16 residues. V gave up 0 bases and J gave up 4 bases; unmatched junction bases: 8. The entire variable domain, with the rest obtained from reference TRBV5-1 and TRBJ2-5, is as follows: KAGVTQTPRYLIKTRGQQVTLSCSPISGHRSVSWYQQTPGQGLQFLFEYFSETQRNKGNFPGRFSGRQFSNSRSEMNVSTLELGDSALYLCASSLEGSGAGETQYFGPGTRLLVL.

This clonotype has just a few counts. The chain couples TRBV9 to TRBJ1-5; the match to TRBD1 covers 7 bases. J lost 4 bases, V lost 3 bases, and 7 bases had no gene match. The CDR3 extends over 15 amino acids. Germline V gene data show CDR1 as SGDLS and CDR2 as YYNGEE. The chain's CDR3 is CASSAVGGRNQPQHF. The DNA of the CDR3 is TGTGCCAGCAGCGCGGTAGGGGGCCGTAATCAGCCCCAGCATTTT.

The chain recombines TRBV4-3 with TRBJ2-6; unclear D gene. This CDR3 is built from 17 residues. Looked up from germline, CDR1 is LGHNA and CDR2 is YSLEER. V lost 0 bases, J lost 3 bases, and 12 bases lay in between. CDR3 loop: CASSQDSGGVGANVLTF. In nucleotides, the CDR3 is TGCGCCAGCAGCCAAGATTCGGGTGGGGTTGGGGCCAACGTCCTGACTTTC.

This clonotype was seen a handful of times. The V call is TRBV24-1, the J call TRBJ2-2; possibly TRBD2 for D (6 bases). This CDR3 contains 15 residues. Germline CDR1 and CDR2: KGHDR and SFDVKD. V was pared by 7 bases and J by 0 bases, with 11 bases between. The CDR3 DNA reads as TGTGCCACCAGCGCGGACTACCCGAACACCGGGGAGCTGTTTTTT. Amino acid sequence: CATSADYPNTGELFF.

The chain employs TRBV5-1 and TRBJ1-2; no definite D call. The CDR3 sequence is 14 residues long. The V and J ends lost 4 bases and 0 bases respectively, with 10 bases between them. The germline CDR1 and CDR2 sequences are SGHRS and YFSETQ. The CDR3 DNA reads TGCGCCAGCAGCCAGGACGGTACTAACTATGGCTACACCTTC. This gives the protein CASSQDGTNYGYTF.

The J gene is TRBJ1-1, the V gene TRBV20-1; TRBD1 is a possible D gene (5 bases). The CDR3 is 12 amino acids. Germline loops: CDR1 DFQATT, CDR2 SNEGSKA (reference sequence). The CDR3 sequence is CRGGWKNTEAFF. The CDR3 nucleotides read TGCAGGGGGGGTTGGAAGAACACTGAAGCTTTCTTT.

This clonotype was observed a few times. The chain recombines TRBV9 with TRBJ2-3, with D uncertain. Germline V gene lookup returns CDR1 SGDLS and CDR2 YYNGEE. The V end lost 0 bases, the J end lost 11 bases, and 7 bases lay between the germline ends. The CDR3 is 11 residues long. CDR3 protein: CASSVGVVQYF. The CDR3 bases are TGTGCCAGCAGCGTAGGGGTAGTGCAGTATTTT.

V usage is TRBV7-6 and J usage is TRBJ2-1, with 9 positions matching TRBD1. CDR1 and CDR2 (germline): SGHVS, FNYEAQ. CDR3 length equals 17 residues. J was trimmed by 5 bases and V by 5 bases; bases with no gene match: 13. The CDR3 nucleotides are TGTGCCAGCAGCCCCGGGACAGGGACAATGGTGCACAATGAGCAGTTCTTC. Its protein is CASSPGTGTMVHNEQFF. The variable domain in full, completed from reference TRBV7-6 and TRBJ2-1, reads GAGVSQSPRYKVTKRGQDVALRCDPISGHVSLYWYRQALGQGPEFLTYFNYEAQQDKSGLPNDRFSAERPEGSISTLTIQRTEQRDSAMYRCASSPGTGTMVHNEQFFGPGTRLTVL.

In this sample, this clonotype turned up a few times. The gene calls are TRBV20-1 and TRBJ1-1; D is undetermined. Germline V lookup: CDR1 DFQATT, CDR2 SNEGSKA (reference sequence). The germline V and J ends were trimmed by 4 bases and 2 bases, with 11 bases remaining between them. The CDR3 length is 13 residues. DNA of the CDR3: TGCAGTGCTACCGCCAGCCCTAACACTGAAGCTTTCTTT. Its protein is CSATASPNTEAFF.